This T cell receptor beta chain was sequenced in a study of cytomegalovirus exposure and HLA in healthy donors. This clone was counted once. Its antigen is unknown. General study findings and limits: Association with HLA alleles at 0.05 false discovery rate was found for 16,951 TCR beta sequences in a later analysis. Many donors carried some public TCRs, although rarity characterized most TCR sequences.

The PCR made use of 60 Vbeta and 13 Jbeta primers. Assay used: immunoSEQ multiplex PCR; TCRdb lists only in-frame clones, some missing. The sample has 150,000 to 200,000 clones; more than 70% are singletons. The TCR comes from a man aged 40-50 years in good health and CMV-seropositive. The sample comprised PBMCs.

In DNA, the CDR3 is TGTGCCAGCAGCTACCCAGCGGGAGGGCATGAAGCGCAGTATTTT. This gives the protein CASSYPAGGHEAQYF. The chain carries TRBV11-2 and TRBJ2-3; 10 bases align to TRBD2. This CDR3 has 15 residues. With 4 bases clipped from V and 10 bases from J, the junction kept 11 bases outside the gene matches. CDR1 and CDR2 (germline): SGHAT, FQNNGV.